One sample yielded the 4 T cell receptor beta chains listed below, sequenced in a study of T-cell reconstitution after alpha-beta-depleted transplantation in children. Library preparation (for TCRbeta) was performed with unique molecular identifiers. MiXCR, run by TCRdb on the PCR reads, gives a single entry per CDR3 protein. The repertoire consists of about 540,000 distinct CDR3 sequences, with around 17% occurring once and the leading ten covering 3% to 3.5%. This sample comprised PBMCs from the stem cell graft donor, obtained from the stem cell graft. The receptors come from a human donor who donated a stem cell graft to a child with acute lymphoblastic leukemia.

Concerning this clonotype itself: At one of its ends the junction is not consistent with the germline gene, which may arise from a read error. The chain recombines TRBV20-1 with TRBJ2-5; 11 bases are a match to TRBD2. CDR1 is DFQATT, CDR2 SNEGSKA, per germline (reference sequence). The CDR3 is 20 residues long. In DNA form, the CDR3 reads TGCTGTGCTAGAGATCCCTTTGTGGGTAGCGGGAGGGTAATTGGGGAGACCCAGTACTTC. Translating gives CCARDPFVGSGRVIGETQYF.

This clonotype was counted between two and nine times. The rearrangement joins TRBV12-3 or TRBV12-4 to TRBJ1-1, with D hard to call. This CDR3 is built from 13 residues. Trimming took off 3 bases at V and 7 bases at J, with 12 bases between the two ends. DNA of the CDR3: TGTGCCAGCAGTTTGCTACTAAGACATGAAGCTTTCTTT. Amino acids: CASSLLLRHEAFF.

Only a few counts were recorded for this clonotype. The CDR3 nucleotides read TGCAGCGCCAGTAGCACAGGGGGCGCTTTCTTT. Protein product: CSASSTGGAFF. The V call is TRBV29-1, the J call TRBJ1-1; 9 bases map to TRBD1. Germline-derived CDR1 and CDR2 are SQVTM and ANQGSEA. The CDR3 covers 11 residues. The V segment lost 7 bases and the J segment 11 bases; nucleotides outside the gene matches: 8.

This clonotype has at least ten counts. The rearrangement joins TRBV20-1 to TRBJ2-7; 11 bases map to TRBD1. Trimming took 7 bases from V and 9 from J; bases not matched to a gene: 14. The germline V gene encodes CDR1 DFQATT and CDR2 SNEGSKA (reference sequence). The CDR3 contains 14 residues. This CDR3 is CSVTRGTGGLAQYF. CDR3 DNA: TGCAGTGTAACACGCGGGACAGGGGGTTTGGCGCAGTACTTC.